This T cell receptor (beta chain) emerged from a study of cytomegalovirus exposure and HLA in healthy donors. Germline values: CDR1 SGHRS, CDR2 YFSETQ. CDR3 size: 13 residues. Trimming cost V 7 bases and J 3 bases, with 14 bases left between them. Generated by immunoSEQ multiplex PCR, the TCRdb table keeps only in-frame clones and is missing some. The table records about 140,000 clones, about 90% of them present only once. Sequencing was performed on PBMCs. The TCR originated in a man between 18 and 35 years old in good health and CMV-seronegative. The chain carries TRBV5-1 and TRBJ2-7; possible D gene TRBD2, 6 bases. In nucleotides, the CDR3 is TGCGCCAGCTGCCGCGGGATCGGCTACGAGCAGTACTTC. Translated: CASCRGIGYEQYF.